The clone carrying this TCR beta chain has only a few counts. Its antigen remains unknown. In patients chosen for sequencing, flow cytometry had shown CD8+CD57+ cell expansion. No patient had been given any therapy when blood was sampled. This sample is part of a study of CD8+CD57+ T cells in acquired aplastic anemia. For CDR3 and TCR beta VDJ profiling, genomic DNA was the template used. TCRdb independently ran MiXCR on the reads; one entry per CDR3 protein. The sample consists of over 150,000 distinct CDR3 sequences, nearly 50% of them appearing once. Findings of the study overall: Approximately 30 CD8+ CDR3 sequences were shared between patients and controls.

Germline V gene lookup returns CDR1 PRHDT and CDR2 FYEKMQ (reference sequence). This CDR3 comprises 16 residues. Germline trimming cut 0 bases from V and 3 bases from J; bases unmatched to any gene: 4. This rearrangement joins TRBV13 to TRBJ2-7; 11 bases map to TRBD1. The clonotype comes from a human donor with aplastic anemia. The sequencing input was sorted CD4+, CD8+, or CD8+CD57+ T cells (not recorded which) from PBMCs. The DNA for the CDR3 is TGTGCCAGCAGCTTAGGAGGCGGGACAGGGGGCTACGAGCAGTACTTC. Amino acids: CASSLGGGTGGYEQYF.